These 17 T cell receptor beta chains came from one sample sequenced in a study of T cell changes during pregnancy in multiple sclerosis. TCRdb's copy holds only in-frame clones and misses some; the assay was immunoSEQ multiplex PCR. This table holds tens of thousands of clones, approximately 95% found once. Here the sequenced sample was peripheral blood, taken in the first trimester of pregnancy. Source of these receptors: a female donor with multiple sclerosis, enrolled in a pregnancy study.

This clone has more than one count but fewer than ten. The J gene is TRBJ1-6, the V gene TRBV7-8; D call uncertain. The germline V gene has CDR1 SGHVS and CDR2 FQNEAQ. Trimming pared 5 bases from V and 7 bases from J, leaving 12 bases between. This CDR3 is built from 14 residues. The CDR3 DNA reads TGTGCCAGCAGCCTGATTGATACAAATTCACCCCTCCACTTT. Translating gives CASSLIDTNSPLHF.

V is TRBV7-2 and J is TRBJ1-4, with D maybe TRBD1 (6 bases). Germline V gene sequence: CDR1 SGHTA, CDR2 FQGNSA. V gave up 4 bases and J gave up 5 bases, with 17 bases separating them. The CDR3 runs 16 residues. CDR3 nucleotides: TGTGCCAGCAGCTCAGGACAGCGGGGAGAAAATGAAAAACTGTTTTTT. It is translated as CASSSGQRGENEKLFF.

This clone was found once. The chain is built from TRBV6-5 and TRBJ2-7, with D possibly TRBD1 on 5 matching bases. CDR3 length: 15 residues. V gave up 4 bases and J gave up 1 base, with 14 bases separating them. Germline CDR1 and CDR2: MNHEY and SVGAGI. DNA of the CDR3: TGTGCCAGCAGTTCTTTTACAGGCCTATCCTACGAGCAGTACTTC. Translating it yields CASSSFTGLSYEQYF.

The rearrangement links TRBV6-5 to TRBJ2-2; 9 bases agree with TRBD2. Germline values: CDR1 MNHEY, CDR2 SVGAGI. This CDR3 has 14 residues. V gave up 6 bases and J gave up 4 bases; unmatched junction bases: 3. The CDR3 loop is CASSWTSVTGELFF. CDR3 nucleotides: TGTGCCAGCAGCTGGACTAGCGTCACCGGGGAGCTGTTTTTT.

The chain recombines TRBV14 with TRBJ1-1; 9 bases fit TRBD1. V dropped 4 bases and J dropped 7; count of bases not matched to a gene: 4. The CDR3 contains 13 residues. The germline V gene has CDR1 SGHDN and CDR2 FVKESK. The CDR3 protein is CASSPPGQGEAFF. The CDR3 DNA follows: TGTGCCAGCAGCCCCCCGGGACAGGGTGAAGCTTTCTTT.

CDR3: CASSLYTSGRAIETQYF. CDR3 nucleotides: TGTGCCAGCAGTTTGTATACTAGCGGGAGGGCCATTGAGACCCAGTACTTC. V is TRBV28 and J is TRBJ2-5; 13 bases are shared with TRBD2. V lost 3 bases, J lost 5 bases, and 9 bases stayed unmatched. The germline V gene has CDR1 MDHEN and CDR2 SYDVKM. CDR3 length: 17 amino acids.

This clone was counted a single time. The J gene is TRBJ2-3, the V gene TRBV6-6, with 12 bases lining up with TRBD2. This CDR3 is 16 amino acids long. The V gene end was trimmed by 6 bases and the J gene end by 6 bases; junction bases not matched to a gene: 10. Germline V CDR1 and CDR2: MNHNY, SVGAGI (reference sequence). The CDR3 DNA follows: TGTGCCAGCAGCCCTCTAGCGGGGGGGCCGAGTGATACGCAGTATTTT. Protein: CASSPLAGGPSDTQYF.

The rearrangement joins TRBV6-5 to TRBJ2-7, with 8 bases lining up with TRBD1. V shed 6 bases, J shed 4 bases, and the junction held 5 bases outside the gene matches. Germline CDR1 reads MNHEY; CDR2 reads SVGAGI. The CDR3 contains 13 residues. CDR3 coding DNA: TGTGCCAGCAGCCAGGGGGCCCTATACGAGCAGTACTTC. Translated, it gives CASSQGALYEQYF.

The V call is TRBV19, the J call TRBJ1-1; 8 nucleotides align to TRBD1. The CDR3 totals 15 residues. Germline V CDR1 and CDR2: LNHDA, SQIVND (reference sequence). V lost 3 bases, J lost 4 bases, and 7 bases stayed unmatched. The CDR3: CASSIGQGGITEAFF. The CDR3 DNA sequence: TGTGCCAGTAGTATCGGACAGGGCGGGATCACTGAAGCTTTCTTT.

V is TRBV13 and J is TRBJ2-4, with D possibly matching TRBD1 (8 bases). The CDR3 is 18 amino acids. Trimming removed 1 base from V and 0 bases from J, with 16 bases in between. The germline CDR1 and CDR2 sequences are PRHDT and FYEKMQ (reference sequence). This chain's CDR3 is CASSLEQGGILAKNIQYF. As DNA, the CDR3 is TGTGCCAGCAGCTTAGAACAGGGGGGGATACTAGCCAAAAACATTCAGTACTTC. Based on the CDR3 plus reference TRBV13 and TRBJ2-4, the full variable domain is AAGVIQSPRHLIKEKRETATLKCYPIPRHDTVYWYQQGPGQDPQFLISFYEKMQSDKGSIPDRFSAQQFSDYHSELNMSSLELGDSALYFCASSLEQGGILAKNIQYFGAGTRLSVL.

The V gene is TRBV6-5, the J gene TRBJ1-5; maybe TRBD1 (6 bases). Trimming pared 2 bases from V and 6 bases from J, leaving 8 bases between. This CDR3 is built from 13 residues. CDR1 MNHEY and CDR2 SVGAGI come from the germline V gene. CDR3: CASSYRGSQPQHF. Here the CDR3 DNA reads TGTGCCAGCAGTTACAGGGGGTCTCAGCCCCAGCATTTT.

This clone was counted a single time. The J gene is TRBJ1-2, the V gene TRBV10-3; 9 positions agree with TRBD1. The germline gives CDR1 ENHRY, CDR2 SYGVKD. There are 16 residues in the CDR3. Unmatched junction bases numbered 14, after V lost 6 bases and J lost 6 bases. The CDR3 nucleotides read TGTGCCATCAGAACAGGGGGCGCGTCCCATCCCAATGGCTACACCTTC. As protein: CAIRTGGASHPNGYTF.

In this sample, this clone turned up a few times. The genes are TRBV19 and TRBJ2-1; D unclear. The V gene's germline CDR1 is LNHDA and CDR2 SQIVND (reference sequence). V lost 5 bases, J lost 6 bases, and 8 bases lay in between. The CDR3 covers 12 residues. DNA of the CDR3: TGTGCCAGTAGTTCCCGTTCCAATGAGCAGTTCTTC. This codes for CASSSRSNEQFF.

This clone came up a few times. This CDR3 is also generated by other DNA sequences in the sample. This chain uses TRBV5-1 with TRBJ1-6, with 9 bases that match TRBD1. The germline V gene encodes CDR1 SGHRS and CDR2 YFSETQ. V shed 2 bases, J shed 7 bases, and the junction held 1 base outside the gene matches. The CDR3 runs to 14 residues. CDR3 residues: CASSLGQGNSPLHF. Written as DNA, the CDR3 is TGCGCCAGCAGCTTAGGACAGGGGAATTCACCCCTCCACTTT.

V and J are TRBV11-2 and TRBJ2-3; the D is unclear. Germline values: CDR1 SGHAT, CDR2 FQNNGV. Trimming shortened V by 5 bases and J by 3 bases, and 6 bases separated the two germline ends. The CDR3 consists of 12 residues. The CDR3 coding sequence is TGTGCCAGCAGCATGCGGACAGATACGCAGTATTTT. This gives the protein CASSMRTDTQYF.

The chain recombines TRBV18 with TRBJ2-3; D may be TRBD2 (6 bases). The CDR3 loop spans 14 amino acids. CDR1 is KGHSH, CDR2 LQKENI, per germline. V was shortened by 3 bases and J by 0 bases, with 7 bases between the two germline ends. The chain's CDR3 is CASSPGTSTDTQYF. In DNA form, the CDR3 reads TGTGCCAGCTCACCTGGGACTAGCACAGATACGCAGTATTTT.

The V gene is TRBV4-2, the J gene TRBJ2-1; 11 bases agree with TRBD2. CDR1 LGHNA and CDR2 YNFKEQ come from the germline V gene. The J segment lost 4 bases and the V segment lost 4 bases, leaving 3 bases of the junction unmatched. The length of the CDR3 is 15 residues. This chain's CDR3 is CASSRTSGQYNEQFF. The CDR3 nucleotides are TGTGCCAGCAGCCGGACTAGCGGGCAATACAATGAGCAGTTCTTC.